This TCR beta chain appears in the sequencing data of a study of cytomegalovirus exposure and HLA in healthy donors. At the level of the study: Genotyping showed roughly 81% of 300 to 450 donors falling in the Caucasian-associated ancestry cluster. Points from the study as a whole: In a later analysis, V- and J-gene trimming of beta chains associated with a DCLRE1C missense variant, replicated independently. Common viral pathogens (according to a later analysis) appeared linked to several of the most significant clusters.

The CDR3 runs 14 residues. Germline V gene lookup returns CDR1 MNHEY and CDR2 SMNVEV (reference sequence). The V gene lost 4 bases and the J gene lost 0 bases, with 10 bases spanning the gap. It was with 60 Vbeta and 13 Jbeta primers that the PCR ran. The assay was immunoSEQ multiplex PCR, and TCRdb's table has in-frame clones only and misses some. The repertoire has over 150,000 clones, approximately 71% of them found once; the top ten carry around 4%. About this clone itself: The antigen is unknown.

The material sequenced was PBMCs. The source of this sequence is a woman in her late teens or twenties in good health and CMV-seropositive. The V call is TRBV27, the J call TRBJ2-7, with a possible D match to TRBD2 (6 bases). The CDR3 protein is CASSSLASSYEQYF. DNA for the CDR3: TGTGCCAGCAGTTCCCTAGCGTCCTCCTACGAGCAGTACTTC.